This TCR beta chain was observed in a study of OX40 agonist ivuxolimab in advanced cancers. Study details: Ivuxolimab is an agonistic anti-OX40 (CD134) antibody, and patients were treated with it. Males comprised approximately 81% of the group, whose mean age was approximately 60 years (range roughly 20 to 85).

Clones were read by immunoSEQ multiplex PCR, and TCRdb kept only the in-frame ones, dropping some. The table lists fewer than 85,000 clones, roughly 80% of them singletons. Germline CDR1 SNHLY, CDR2 FYNNEI. The CDR3 covers 13 residues. V was cut by 8 bases and J by 0 bases, with 8 bases left in between. The sequences come from CD4+ or CD8+ T cells sorted from blood, collected in a trial of the OX40 agonist ivuxolimab. This clonotype was obtained from an adult with an advanced solid tumor such as melanoma, head and neck, liver or kidney cancer. The chain recombines TRBV2 with TRBJ1-5; D perhaps matches TRBD1 (5 bases). CDR3 loop: CASQGNSNQPQHF. The CDR3 DNA follows: TGTGCCAGCCAGGGAAATAGCAATCAGCCCCAGCATTTT. The full variable domain, rest sourced from reference TRBV2 and TRBJ1-5, is EPEVTQTPSHQVTQMGQEVILRCVPISNHLYFYWYRQILGQKVEFLVSFYNNEISEKSEIFDDQFSVERPDGSNFTLKIRSTKLEDSAMYFCASQGNSNQPQHFGDGTRLSIL.